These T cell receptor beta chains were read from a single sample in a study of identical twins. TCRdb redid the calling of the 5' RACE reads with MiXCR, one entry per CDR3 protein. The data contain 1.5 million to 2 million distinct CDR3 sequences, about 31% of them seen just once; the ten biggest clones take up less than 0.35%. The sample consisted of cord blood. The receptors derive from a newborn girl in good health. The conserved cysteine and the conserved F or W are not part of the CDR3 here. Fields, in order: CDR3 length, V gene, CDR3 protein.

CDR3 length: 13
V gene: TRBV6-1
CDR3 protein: ASSEINSGSDTQY

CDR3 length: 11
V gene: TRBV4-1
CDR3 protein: ASSQDWNDEQF

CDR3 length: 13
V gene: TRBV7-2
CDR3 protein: ASNPGTSLADTQY

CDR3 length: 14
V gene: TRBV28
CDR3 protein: ASSPTSGRGSYEQY

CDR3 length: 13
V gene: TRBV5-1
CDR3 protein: ASSPGTSGDYEQF

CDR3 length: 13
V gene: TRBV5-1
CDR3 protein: ASRTSGSSYNEQF

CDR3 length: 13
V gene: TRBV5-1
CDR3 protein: ASSSRTGLTEKLF

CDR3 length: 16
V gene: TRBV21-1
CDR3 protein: ASSKQGGQYPSNQPQH

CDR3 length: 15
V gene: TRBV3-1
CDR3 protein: ASSQYYNGRGQETQY

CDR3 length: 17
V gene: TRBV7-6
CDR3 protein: ASSLVVLRGQFPNSPLH

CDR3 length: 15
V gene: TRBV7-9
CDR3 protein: ASSLGLLDSNNSPLH

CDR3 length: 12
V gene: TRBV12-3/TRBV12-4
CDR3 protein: ASSLAPHSYEQY

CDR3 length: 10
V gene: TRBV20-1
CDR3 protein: SAVRAQETQY

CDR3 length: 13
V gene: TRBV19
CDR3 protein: ASRVSPGGNQPQH

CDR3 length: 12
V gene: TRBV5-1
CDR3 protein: ASSPRPSTDTQY

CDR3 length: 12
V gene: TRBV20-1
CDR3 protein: SARDSYGNSPLH

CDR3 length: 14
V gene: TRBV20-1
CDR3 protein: SARDRDRGLADTQY

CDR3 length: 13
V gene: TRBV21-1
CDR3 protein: ASSKVKAKNSPLH

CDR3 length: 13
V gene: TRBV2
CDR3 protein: ASRPRTSEDNEQF

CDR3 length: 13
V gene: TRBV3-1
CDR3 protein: ASSQERLFTDTQY

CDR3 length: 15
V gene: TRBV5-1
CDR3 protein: ASSLSVEGFRDTEAF

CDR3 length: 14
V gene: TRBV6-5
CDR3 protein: ASSPKREGGTDTQY

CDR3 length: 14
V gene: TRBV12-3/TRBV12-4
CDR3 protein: ASSFGFTSGNHEQF

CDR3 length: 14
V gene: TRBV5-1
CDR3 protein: ASSLGWGQYQETQY

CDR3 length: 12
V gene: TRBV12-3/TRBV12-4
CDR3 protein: ASSRDRVQNGYT

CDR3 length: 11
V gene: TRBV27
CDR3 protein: ASSLVEDYEQY

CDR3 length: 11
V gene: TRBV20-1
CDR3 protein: SVATTSTDTQY

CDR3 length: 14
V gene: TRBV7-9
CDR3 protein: ASSPRTSEKQETQY

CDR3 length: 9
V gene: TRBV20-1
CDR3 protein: SGLRGYEQY

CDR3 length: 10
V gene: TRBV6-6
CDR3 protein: ASCHSRETQY

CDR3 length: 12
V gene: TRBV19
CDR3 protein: ASHPGQVHQSQH

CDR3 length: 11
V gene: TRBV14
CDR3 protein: ATRQGMNTEAF

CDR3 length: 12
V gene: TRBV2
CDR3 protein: ASSVDRYTGELF

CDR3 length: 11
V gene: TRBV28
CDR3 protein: ASSEGRRNEQF

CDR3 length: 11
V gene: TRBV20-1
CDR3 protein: SAIRGADTEAF

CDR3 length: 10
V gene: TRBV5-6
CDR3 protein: ASSLLSYEQF

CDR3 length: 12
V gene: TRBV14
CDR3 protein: ASSPGTGGRVAF

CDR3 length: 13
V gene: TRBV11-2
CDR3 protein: ASSLGGGANYEQY

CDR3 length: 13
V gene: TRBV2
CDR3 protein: ASSETGVNNQPQH

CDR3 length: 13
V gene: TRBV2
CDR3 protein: ASRLDRGLGNTIY

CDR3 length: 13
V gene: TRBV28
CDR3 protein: ASSLEAVTTDTQY